This TCR beta chain came from a study of T cells after yellow fever vaccination. TCRdb called the 5' RACE reads again in MiXCR, with one record for every CDR3 protein. The sample lists 100,000 to 150,000 distinct CDR3 sequences, about 15% occurring once. Trimming took off 6 bases at V and 1 base at J, with 12 bases between the two ends. This CDR3 is built from 13 residues. The germline gives CDR1 SQVTM, CDR2 ANQGSEA. This clonotype was counted many times. V gene TRBV29-1 combines with J gene TRBJ1-1, with unresolved D. This specimen was CD8+ T cells sorted from PBMCs, taken 5 days after the yellow fever booster vaccination. The sequence came from a man younger than 35 who received the YFV17D yellow fever vaccine. CDR3 DNA: TGCAGCGTGGAGACCGGAGGGAACACTGAAGCTTTCTTT. Amino acids: CSVETGGNTEAFF.